The clone carrying this T cell receptor beta chain has more than one count but fewer than ten. Its antigen is currently unknown. The J segment lost 8 bases and the V segment lost 6 bases, leaving 2 bases of the junction unmatched. Germline CDR1 and CDR2: MNHEY and SVGEGT. The CDR3 has 12 amino acids. The data stem from a study of response to subunit inactivated influenza vaccine. General study points: Each seasonal influenza vaccination recruits few new T cells, the authors suggested.

One entry per CDR3 protein results from TCRdb running MiXCR on the RT-PCR reads. The sample lists about 500,000 distinct CDR3 sequences, 15% to 20% seen once, with 3% in the top ten. This TCR was recovered from a man aged 45-69 years who received an inactivated influenza vaccine. V and J are TRBV6-2 or TRBV6-3 and TRBJ2-4; TRBD1 matches at 9 bases. Material: CD4+ T cells sorted from PBMCs, obtained less than 25 months after vaccination. The CDR3 nucleotides read TGTGCCAGCAGACAGGGGGCTGACATTCAGTACTTC. Amino acids: CASRQGADIQYF.